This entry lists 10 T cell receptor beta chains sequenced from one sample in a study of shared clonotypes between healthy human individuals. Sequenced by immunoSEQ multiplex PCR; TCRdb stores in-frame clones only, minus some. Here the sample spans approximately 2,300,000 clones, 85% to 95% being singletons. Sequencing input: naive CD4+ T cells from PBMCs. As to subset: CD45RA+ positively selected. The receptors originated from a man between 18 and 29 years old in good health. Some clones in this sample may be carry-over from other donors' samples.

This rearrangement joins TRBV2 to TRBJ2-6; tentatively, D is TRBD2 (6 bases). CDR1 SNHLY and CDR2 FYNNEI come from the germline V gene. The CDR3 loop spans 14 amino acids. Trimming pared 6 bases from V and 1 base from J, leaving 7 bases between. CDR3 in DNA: TGTGCCAGCAGGCGGGAATCTGGGGCCAACGTCCTGACTTTC. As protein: CASRRESGANVLTF.

For the CDR3, the DNA is TGTGCCAGCAGTGTTGACAGTATGGGGAGCGAGCAGTACTTC. It encodes CASSVDSMGSEQYF. V gene TRBV6-1 combines with J gene TRBJ2-7; D might be TRBD1 or TRBD2, each matching 5 bases. The V and J ends lost 4 bases and 6 bases respectively, with 16 bases between them. This CDR3 is built from 14 residues. CDR1 and CDR2 from the germline V gene are MNHNS and SASEGT.

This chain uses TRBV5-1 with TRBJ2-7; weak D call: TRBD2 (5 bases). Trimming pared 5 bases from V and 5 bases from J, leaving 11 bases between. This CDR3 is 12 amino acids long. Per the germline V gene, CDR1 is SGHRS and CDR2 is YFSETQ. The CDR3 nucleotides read TGCGCCAGCAGGTCCCAGAGGGACGAGCAGTACTTC. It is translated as CASRSQRDEQYF.

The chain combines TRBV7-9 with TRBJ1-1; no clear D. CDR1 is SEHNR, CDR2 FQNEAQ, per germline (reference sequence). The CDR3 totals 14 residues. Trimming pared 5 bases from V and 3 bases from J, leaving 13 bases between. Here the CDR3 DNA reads TGTGCCAGCAGCAGCCGAACAGCCGACACTGAAGCTTTCTTT. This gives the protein CASSSRTADTEAFF.

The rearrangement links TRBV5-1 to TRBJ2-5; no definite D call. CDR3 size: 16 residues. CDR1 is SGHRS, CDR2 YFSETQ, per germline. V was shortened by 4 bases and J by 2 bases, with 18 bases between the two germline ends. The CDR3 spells CASSLPRVAGQETQYF. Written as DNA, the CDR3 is TGCGCCAGCAGCCTTCCTAGGGTAGCCGGGCAAGAGACCCAGTACTTC.

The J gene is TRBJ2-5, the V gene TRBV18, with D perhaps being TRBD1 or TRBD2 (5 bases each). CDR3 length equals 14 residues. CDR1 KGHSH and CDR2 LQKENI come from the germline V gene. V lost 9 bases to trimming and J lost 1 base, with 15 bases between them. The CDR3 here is CASRDGTVQETQYF. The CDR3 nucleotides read TGTGCCAGTCGTGACGGGACCGTCCAAGAGACCCAGTACTTC.

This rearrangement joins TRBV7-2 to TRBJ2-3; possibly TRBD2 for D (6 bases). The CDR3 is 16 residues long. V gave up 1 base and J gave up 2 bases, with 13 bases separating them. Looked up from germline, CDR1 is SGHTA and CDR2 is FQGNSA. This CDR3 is CASSLVGSGATDTQYF. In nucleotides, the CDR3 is TGTGCCAGCAGCTTAGTTGGTAGCGGAGCCACAGATACGCAGTATTTT. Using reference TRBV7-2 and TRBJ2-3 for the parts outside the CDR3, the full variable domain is GAGVSQSPSNKVTEKGKDVELRCDPISGHTALYWYRQSLGQGLEFLIYFQGNSAPDKSGLPSDRFSAERTGGSVSTLTIQRTQQEDSAVYLCASSLVGSGATDTQYFGPGTRLTVL.

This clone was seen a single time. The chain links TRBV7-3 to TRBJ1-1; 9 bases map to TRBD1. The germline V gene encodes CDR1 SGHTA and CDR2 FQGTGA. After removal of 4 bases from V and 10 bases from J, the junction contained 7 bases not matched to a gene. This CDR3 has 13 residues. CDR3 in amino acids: CASSSKQGAGAFF. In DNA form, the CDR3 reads TGTGCCAGCAGCTCAAAACAGGGGGCGGGAGCTTTCTTT. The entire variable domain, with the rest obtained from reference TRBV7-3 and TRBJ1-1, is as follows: GAGVSQTPSNKVTEKGKYVELRCDPISGHTALYWYRQSLGQGPEFLIYFQGTGAADDSGLPNDRFFAVRPEGSVSTLKIQRTERGDSAVYLCASSSKQGAGAFFGQGTRLTVV.

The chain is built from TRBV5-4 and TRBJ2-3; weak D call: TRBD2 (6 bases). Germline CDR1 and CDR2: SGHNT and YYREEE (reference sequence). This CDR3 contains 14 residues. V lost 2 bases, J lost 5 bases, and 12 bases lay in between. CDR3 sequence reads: CASSFPSEGDTQYF. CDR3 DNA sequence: TGTGCCAGCAGCTTCCCTAGCGAGGGAGATACGCAGTATTTT.

CDR3 DNA sequence: TGTGCCAGCAACCTTGCCGGGACAGTAGCCTACAATGAGCAGTTCTTC. This translates into CASNLAGTVAYNEQFF. The chain employs TRBV7-2 and TRBJ2-1; TRBD1 matches 7 bases. Germline-derived CDR1 and CDR2 are SGHTA and FQGNSA. The CDR3 has 16 residues. V lost 7 bases to trimming and J lost 2 bases; unmatched junction nucleotides: 11.